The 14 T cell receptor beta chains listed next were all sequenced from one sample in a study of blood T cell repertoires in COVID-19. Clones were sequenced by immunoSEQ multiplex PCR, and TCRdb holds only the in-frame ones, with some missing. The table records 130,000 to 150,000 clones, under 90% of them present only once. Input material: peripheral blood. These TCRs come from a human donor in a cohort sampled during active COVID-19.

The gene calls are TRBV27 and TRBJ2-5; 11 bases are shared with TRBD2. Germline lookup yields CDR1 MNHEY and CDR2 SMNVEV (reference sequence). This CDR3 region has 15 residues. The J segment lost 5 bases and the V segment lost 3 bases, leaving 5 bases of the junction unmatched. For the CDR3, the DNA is TGTGCCAGCAGTTTCCTACTAGCGGGGGTGGAGACCCAGTACTTC. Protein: CASSFLLAGVETQYF.

The CDR3 coding sequence is TGTGCCAGCAGCTTCACCAATGCCGGGACTAGCACAGATACGCAGTATTTT. This sequence encodes CASSFTNAGTSTDTQYF. V is TRBV7-9 and J is TRBJ2-3; possibly TRBD2 for D (6 bases). The CDR3 has 17 amino acids. V lost 3 bases and J 0 bases, leaving 16 bases between the germline ends. Germline loops: CDR1 SEHNR, CDR2 FQNEAQ (reference sequence).

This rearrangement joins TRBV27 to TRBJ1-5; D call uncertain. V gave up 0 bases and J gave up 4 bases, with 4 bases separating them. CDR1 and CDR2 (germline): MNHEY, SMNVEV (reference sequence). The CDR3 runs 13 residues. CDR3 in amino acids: CASSLSRNQPQHF. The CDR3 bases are TGTGCCAGCAGTTTATCCCGGAATCAGCCCCAGCATTTT.

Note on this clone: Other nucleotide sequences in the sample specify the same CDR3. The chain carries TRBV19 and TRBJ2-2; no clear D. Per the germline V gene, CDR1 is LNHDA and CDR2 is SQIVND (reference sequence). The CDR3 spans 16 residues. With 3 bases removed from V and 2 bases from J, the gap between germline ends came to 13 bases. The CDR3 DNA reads TGTGCCAGTAGTATTGGGTCAGGAACAAACACCGGGGAGCTGTTTTTT. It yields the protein CASSIGSGTNTGELFF.

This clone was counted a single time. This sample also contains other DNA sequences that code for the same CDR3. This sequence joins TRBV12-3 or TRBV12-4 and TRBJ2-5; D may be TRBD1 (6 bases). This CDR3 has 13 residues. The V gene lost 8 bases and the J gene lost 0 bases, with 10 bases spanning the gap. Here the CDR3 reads CASRRDNQETQYF. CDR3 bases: TGTGCCAGCCGCCGGGACAACCAAGAGACCCAGTACTTC.

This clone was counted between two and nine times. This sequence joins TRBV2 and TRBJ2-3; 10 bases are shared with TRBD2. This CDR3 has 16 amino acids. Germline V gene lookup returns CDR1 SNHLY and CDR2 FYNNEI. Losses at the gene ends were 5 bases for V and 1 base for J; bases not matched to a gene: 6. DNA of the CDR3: TGTGCCAGCAGTAAGTGGACTAGCGGACGCACAGATACGCAGTATTTT. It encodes CASSKWTSGRTDTQYF.

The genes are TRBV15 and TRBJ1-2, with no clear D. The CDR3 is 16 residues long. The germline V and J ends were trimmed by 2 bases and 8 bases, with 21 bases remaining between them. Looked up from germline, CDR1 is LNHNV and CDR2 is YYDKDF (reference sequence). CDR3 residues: CATSRPSDWTNGGYTF. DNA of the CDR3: TGTGCCACCAGCAGACCCTCCGACTGGACTAACGGAGGCTACACCTTC.

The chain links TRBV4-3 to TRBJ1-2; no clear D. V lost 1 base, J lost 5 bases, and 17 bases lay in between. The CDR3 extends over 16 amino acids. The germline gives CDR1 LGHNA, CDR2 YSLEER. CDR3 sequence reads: CASSQADGRVLYGYTF. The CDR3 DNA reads TGCGCCAGCAGCCAAGCGGACGGGAGGGTACTATATGGCTACACCTTC.

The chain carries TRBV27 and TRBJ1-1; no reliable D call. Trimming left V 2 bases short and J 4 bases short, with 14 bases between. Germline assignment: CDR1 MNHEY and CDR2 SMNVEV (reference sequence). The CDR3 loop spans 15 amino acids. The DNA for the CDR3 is TGTGCCAGCAGTTTAGGGCCCACAAGAACCACTGAAGCTTTCTTT. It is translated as CASSLGPTRTTEAFF.

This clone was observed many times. As DNA, the CDR3 is TGTGCCAGTCGGTCATCACCCTCCACCGGGGAGCTGTTTTTT. This codes for CASRSSPSTGELFF. The rearrangement joins TRBV19 to TRBJ2-2; no clear D. Trimming took off 8 bases at V and 4 bases at J, with 14 bases between the two ends. Germline CDR1 LNHDA, CDR2 SQIVND (reference sequence). The CDR3 loop spans 14 amino acids.

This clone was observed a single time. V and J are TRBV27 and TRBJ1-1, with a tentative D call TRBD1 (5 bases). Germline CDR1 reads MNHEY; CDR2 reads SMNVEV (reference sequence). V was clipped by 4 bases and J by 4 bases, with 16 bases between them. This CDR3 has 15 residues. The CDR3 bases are TGTGCCAGCAGTTCCTACGGGCAGGGTGGCACTGAAGCTTTCTTT. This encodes CASSSYGQGGTEAFF.

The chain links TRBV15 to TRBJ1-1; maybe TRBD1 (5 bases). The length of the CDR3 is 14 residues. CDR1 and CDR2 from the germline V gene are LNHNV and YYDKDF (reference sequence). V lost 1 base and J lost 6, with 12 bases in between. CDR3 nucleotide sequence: TGTGCCACCAGCAGAGCGGGGGGGGGATCTGAAGCTTTCTTT. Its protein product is CATSRAGGGSEAFF. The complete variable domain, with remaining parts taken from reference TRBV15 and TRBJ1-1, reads DAMVIQNPRYQVTQFGKPVTLSCSQTLNHNVMYWYQQKSSQAPKLLFHYYDKDFNNEADTPDNFQSRRPNTSFCFLDIRSPGLGDTAMYLCATSRAGGGSEAFFGQGTRLTVV.

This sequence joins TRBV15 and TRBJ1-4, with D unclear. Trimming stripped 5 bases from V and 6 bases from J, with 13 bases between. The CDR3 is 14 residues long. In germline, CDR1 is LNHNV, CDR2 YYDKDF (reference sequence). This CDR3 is CATSWIGGYEKLFF. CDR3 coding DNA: TGTGCCACCAGCTGGATCGGAGGGTATGAAAAACTGTTTTTT.

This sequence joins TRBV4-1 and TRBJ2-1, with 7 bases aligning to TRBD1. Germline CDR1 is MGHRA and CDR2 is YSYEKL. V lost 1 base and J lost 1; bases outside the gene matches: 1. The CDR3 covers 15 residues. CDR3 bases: TGCGCCAGCAGCCAAGCGGGACAGTCCTACAATGAGCAGTTCTTC. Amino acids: CASSQAGQSYNEQFF.